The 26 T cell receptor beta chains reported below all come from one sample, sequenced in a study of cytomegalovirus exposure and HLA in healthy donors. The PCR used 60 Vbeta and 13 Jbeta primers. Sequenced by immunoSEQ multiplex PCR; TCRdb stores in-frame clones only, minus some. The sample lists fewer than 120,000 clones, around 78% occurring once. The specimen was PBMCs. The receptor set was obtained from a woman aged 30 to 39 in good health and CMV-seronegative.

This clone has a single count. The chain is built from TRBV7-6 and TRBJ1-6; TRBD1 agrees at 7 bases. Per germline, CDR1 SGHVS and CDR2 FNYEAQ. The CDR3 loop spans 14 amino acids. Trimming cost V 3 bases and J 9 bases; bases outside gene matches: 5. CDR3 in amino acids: CASSFDRESSPLHF. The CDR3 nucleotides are TGTGCCAGCAGCTTCGACAGGGAAAGTTCACCCCTCCACTTT.

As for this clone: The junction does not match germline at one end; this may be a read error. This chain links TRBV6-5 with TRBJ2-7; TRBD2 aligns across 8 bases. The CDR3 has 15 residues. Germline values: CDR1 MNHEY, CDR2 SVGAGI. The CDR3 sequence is CASSYGAGVSYEQHF. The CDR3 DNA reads TGTGCCAGCAGTTACGGAGCGGGGGTATCCTACGAGCAGCACTTC.

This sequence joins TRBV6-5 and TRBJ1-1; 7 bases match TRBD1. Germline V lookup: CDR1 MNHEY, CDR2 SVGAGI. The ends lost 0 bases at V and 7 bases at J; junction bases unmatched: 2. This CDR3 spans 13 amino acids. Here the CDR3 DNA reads TGTGCCAGCAGTTACTCGGGGACAGTTGAAGCTTTCTTT. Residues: CASSYSGTVEAFF.

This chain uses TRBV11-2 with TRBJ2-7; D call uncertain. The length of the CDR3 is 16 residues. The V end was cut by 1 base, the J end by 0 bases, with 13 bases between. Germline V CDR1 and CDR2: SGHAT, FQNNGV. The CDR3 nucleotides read TGTGCCAGCAGCTTAGTATCTCACTACCCCTCCTACGAGCAGTACTTC. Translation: CASSLVSHYPSYEQYF.

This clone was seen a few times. The CDR3 spells CASSTRGQGSNQPQHF. CDR3 sequence (DNA): TGTGCCAGCAGTACTAGGGGACAGGGAAGCAATCAGCCCCAGCATTTT. This chain connects TRBV6-6 to TRBJ1-5; 9 bases map to TRBD1. V lost 5 bases and J lost 1; bases outside the gene matches: 6. Germline values: CDR1 MNHNY, CDR2 SVGAGI (reference sequence). The CDR3 is made up of 16 amino acids.

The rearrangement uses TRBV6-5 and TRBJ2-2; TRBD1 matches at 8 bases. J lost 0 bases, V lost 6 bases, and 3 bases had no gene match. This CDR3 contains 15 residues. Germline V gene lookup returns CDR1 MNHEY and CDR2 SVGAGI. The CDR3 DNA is TGTGCCAGCAGACCAGGGGGCACGAACACCGGGGAGCTGTTTTTT. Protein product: CASRPGGTNTGELFF.

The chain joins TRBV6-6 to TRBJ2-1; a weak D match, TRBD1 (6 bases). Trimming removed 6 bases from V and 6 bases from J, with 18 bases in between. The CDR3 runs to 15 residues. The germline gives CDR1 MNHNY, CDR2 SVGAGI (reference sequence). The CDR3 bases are TGTGCCAGCAGCCAGCACAGGGTCCCCTGCAATGAGCAGTTCTTC. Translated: CASSQHRVPCNEQFF.

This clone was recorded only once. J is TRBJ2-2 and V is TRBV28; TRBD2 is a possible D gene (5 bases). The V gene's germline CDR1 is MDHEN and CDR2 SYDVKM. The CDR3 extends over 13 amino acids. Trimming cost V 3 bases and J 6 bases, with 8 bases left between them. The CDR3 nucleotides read TGTGCCAGCAGTTTGAGGGTCTCCGGGGAGCTGTTTTTT. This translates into CASSLRVSGELFF.

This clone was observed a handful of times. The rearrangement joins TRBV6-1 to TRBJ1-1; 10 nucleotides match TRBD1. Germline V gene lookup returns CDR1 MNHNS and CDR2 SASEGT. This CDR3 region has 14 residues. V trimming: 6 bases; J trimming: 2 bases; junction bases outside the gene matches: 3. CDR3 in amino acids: CASRETGGNTEAFF. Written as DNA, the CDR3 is TGTGCCAGCAGAGAGACAGGGGGCAACACTGAAGCTTTCTTT.

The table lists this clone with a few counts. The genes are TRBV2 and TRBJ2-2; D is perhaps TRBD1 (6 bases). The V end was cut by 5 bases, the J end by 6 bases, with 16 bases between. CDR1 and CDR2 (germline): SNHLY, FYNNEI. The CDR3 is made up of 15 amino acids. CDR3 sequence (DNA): TGTGCCAGCAGTAAAAACCGGGACATAGCCGGGGAGCTGTTTTTT. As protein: CASSKNRDIAGELFF.

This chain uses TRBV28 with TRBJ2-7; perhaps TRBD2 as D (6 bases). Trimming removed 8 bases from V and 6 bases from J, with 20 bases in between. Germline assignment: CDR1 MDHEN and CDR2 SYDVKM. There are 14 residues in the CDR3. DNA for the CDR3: TGTGCCAGCTCTTCCGGGACTGAGATCCGCGAGCAGTACTTC. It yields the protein CASSSGTEIREQYF.

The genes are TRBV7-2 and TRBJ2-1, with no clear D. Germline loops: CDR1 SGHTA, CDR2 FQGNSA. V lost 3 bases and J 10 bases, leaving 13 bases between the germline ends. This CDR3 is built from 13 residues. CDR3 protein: CASSFLSSVEQFF. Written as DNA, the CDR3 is TGTGCCAGCAGCTTCCTGAGCTCGGTAGAGCAGTTCTTC. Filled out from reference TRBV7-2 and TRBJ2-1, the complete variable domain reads GAGVSQSPSNKVTEKGKDVELRCDPISGHTALYWYRQSLGQGLEFLIYFQGNSAPDKSGLPSDRFSAERTGGSVSTLTIQRTQQEDSAVYLCASSFLSSVEQFFGPGTRLTVL.

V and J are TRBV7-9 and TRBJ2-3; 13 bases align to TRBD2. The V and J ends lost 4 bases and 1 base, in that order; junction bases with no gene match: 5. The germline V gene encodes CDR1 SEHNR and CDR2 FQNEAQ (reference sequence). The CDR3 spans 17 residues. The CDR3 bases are TGTGCCAGCAGCTGGACTAGCGGGAGCGTAGGCACAGATACGCAGTATTTT. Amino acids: CASSWTSGSVGTDTQYF.

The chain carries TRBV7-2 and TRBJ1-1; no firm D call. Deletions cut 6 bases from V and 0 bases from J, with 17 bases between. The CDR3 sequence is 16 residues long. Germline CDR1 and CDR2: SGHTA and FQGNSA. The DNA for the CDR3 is TGTGCCAGCAGACTCTCTCGACTAACCATGAACACTGAAGCTTTCTTT. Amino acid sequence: CASRLSRLTMNTEAFF.

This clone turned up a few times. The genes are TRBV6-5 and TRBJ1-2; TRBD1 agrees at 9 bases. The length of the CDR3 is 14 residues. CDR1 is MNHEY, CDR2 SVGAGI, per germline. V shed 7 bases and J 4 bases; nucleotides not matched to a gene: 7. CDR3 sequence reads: CASTEDRGGYGYTF. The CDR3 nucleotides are TGTGCCAGCACCGAGGACAGGGGCGGCTATGGCTACACCTTC.

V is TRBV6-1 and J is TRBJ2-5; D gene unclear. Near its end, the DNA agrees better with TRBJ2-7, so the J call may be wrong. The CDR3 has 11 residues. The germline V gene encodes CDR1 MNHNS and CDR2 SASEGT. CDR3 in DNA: TGTGCCAGCAGTGGTCATTACGAGCAGTACTTC. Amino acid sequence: CASSGHYEQYF.

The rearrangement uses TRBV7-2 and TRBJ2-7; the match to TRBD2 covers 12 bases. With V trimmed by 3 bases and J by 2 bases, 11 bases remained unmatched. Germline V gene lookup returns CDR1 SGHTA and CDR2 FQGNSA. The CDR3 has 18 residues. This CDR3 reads CASSLKLAGGLKPYEQYF. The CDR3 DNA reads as TGTGCCAGCAGCTTGAAACTAGCGGGAGGACTAAAACCCTACGAGCAGTACTTC.

CDR3 sequence: CASSLDKRRGETQYF. The CDR3 bases are TGTGCCAGCAGCTTAGACAAGCGGAGGGGCGAGACCCAGTACTTC. The J gene is TRBJ2-5, the V gene TRBV7-2, with D possibly matching TRBD2 (6 bases). The CDR3 has 15 residues. The germline CDR1 and CDR2 sequences are SGHTA and FQGNSA. Trimming shortened V by 1 base and J by 5 bases, and 14 bases separated the two germline ends.

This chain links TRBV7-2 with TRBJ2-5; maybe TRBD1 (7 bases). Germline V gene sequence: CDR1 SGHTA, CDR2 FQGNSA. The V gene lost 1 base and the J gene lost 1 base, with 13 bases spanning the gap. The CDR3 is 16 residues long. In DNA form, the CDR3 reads TGTGCCAGCAGCTTAGTCCAGGGGGGCCCCCAAGAGACCCAGTACTTC. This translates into CASSLVQGGPQETQYF.

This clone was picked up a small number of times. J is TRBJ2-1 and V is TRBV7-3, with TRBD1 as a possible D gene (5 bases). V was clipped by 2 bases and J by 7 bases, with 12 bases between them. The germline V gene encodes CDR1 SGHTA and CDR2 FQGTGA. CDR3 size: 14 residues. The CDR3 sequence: CASSLVRGQNEQFF. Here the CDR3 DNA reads TGTGCCAGCAGCTTAGTAAGGGGCCAAAATGAGCAGTTCTTC. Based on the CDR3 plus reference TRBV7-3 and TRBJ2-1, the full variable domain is GAGVSQTPSNKVTEKGKYVELRCDPISGHTALYWYRQSLGQGPEFLIYFQGTGAADDSGLPNDRFFAVRPEGSVSTLKIQRTERGDSAVYLCASSLVRGQNEQFFGPGTRLTVL.

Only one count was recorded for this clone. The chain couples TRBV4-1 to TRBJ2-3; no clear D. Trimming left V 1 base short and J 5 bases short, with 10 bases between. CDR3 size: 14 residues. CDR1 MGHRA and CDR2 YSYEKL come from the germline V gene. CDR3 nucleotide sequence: TGCGCCAGCAGCCAAGTCCACAGCCTAGATACGCAGTATTTT. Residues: CASSQVHSLDTQYF.

As DNA, the CDR3 is TGTGCCAGCAGCCCCGTACAGGGGGCGTTCACCGGGGAGCTGTTTTTT. The encoded protein is CASSPVQGAFTGELFF. The V and J genes are TRBV11-2 and TRBJ2-2, with 9 bases lining up with TRBD1. Germline V gene lookup returns CDR1 SGHAT and CDR2 FQNNGV. The J segment lost 4 bases and the V segment lost 5 bases, leaving 8 bases of the junction unmatched. The CDR3 runs 16 residues.

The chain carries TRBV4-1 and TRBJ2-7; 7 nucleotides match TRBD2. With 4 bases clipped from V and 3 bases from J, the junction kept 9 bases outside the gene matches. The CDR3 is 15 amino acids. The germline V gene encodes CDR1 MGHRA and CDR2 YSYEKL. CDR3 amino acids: CASSPKERGDYEQYF. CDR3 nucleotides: TGCGCCAGCAGCCCGAAGGAACGGGGGGACTACGAGCAGTACTTC.

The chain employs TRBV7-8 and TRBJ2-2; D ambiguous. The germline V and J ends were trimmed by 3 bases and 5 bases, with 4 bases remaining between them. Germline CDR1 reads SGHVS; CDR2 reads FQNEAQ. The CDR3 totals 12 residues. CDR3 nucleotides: TGTGCCAGCAGCTTCTTTACCGGGGAGCTGTTTTTT. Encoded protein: CASSFFTGELFF.

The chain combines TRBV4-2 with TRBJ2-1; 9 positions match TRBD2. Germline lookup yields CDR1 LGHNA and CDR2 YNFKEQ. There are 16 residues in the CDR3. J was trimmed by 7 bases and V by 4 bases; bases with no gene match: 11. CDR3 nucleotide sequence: TGTGCCAGCAGCCCTCGGGGTAGCGGGAGAGGGAATGAGCAGTTCTTC. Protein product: CASSPRGSGRGNEQFF.

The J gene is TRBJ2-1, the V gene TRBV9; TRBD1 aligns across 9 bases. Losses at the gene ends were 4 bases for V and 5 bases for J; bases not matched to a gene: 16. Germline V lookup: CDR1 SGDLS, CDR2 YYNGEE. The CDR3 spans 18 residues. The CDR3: CASSTRDRVLLWDNEQFF. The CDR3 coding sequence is TGTGCCAGCAGCACCCGGGACAGGGTCTTACTTTGGGACAATGAGCAGTTCTTC. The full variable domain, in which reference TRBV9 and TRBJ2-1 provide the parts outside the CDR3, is DSGVTQTPKHLITATGQRVTLRCSPRSGDLSVYWYQQSLDQGLQFLIQYYNGEERAKGNILERFSAQQFPDLHSELNLSSLELGDSALYFCASSTRDRVLLWDNEQFFGPGTRLTVL.